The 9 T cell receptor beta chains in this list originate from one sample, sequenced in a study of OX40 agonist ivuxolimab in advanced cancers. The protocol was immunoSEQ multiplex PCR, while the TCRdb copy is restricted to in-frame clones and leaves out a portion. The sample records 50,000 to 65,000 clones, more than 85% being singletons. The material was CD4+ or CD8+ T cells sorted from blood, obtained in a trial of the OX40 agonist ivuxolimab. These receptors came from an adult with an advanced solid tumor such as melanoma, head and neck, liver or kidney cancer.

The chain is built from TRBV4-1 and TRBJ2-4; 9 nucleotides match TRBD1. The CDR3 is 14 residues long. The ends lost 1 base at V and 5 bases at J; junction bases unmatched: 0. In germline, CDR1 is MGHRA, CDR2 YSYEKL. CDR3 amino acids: CASSQGTGENIQYF. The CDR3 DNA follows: TGCGCCAGCAGCCAAGGGACAGGGGAAAACATTCAGTACTTC.

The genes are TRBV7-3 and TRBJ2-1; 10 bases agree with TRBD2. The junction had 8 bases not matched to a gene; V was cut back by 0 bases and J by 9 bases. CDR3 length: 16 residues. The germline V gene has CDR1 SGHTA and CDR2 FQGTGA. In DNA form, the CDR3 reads TGTGCCAGCAGCTTAACGGGGCTAGCGGGAGTGGCTGAGCAGTTCTTC. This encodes CASSLTGLAGVAEQFF.

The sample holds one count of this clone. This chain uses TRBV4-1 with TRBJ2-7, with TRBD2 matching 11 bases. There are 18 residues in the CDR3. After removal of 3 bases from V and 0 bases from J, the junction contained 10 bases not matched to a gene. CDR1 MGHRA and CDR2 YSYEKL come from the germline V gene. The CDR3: CASSHPRELAGDSYEQYF. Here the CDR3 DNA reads TGCGCCAGCAGCCACCCGCGAGAACTAGCGGGAGACTCCTACGAGCAGTACTTC.

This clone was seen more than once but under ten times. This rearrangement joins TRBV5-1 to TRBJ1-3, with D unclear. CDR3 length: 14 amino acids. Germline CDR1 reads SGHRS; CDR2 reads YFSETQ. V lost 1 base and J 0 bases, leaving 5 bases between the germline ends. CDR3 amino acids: CASSLPGSGNTIYF. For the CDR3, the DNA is TGCGCCAGCAGCTTGCCGGGCTCTGGAAACACCATATATTTT.

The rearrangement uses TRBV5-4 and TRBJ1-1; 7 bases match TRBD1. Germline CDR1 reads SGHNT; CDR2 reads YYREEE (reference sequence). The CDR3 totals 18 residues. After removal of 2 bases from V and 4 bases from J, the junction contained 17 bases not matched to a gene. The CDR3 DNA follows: TGTGCCAGCAGCTTAATAACATTGGCAGGGGGTGTTTCCACTGAAGCTTTCTTT. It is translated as CASSLITLAGGVSTEAFF.

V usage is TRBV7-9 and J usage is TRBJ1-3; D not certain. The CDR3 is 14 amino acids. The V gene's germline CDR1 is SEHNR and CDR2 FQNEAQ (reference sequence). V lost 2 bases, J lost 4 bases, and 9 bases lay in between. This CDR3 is CASSLTLEGNTIYF. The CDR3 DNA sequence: TGTGCCAGCAGCTTAACGTTAGAGGGAAACACCATATATTTT.

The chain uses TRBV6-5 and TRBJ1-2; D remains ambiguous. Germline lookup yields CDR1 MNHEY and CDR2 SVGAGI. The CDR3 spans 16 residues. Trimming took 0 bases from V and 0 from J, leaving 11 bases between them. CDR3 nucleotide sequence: TGTGCCAGCAGTTACTCGATGCCAGAAGCTAACTATGGCTACACCTTC. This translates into CASSYSMPEANYGYTF.

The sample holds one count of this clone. The CDR3 coding sequence is TGCGCCAGCAGCCAAGGGTGGCGGTTGAACACTGAAGCTTTCTTT. Protein product: CASSQGWRLNTEAFF. The V and J genes are TRBV4-1 and TRBJ1-1; D gene uncertain. Between the trimmed V and J ends, which lost 1 base and 0 bases, there was a span of 9 bases. The CDR3 has 15 residues. CDR1 and CDR2 (germline): MGHRA, YSYEKL.

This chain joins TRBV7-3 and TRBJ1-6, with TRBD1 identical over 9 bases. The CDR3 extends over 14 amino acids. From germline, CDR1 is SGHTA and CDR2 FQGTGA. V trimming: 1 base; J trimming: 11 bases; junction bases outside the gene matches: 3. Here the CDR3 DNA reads TGTGCCAGCAGCTTAAAGGGACAGGGAACACCCCTCCACTTT. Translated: CASSLKGQGTPLHF.